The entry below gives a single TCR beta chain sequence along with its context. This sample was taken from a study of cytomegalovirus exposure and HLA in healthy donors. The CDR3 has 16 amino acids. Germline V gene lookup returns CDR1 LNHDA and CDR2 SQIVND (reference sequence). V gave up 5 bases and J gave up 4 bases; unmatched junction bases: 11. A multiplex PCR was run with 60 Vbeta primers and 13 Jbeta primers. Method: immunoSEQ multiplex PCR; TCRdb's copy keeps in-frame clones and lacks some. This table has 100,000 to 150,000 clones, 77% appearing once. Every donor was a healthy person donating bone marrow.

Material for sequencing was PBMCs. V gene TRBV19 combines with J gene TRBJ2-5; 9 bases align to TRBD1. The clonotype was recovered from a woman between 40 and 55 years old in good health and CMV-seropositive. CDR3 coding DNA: TGTGCCAGTAGTCCCTTACCCGGGACAGGGTTAGAGACCCAGTACTTC. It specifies CASSPLPGTGLETQYF.